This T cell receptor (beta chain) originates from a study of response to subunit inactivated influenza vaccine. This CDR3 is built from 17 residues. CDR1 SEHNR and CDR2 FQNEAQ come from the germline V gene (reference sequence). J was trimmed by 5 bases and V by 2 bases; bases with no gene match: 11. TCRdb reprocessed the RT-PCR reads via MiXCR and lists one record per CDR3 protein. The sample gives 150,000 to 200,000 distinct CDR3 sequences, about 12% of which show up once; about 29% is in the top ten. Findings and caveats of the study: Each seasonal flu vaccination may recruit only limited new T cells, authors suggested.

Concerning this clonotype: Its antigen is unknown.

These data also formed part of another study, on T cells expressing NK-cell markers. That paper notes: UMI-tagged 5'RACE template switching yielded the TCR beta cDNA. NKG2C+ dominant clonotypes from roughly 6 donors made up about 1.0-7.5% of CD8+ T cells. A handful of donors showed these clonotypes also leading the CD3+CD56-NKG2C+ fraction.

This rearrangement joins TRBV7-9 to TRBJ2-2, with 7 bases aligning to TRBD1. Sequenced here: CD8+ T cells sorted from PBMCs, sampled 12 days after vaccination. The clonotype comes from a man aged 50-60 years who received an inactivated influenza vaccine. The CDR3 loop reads CASSLPGTEAWTGELFF. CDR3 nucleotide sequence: TGTGCCAGCAGCTTACCCGGGACAGAAGCTTGGACCGGGGAGCTGTTTTTT.